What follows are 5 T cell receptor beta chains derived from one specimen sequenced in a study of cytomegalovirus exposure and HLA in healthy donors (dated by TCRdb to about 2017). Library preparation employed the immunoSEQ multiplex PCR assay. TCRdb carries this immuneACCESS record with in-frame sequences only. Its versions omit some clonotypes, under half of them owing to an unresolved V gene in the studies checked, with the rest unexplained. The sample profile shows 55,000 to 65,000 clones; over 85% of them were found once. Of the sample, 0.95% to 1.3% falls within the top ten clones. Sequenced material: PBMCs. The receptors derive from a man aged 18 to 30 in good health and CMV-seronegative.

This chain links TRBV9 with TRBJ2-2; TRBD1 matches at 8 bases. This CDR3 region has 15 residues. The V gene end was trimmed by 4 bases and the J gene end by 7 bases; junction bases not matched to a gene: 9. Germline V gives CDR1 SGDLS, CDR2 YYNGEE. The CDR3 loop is CASSLRTGRYGELFF. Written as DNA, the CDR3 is TGTGCCAGCAGCTTAAGGACAGGGAGGTACGGGGAGCTGTTTTTT.

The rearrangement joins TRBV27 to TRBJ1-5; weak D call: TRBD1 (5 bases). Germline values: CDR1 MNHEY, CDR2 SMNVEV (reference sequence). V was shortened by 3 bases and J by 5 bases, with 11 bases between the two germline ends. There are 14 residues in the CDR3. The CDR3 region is CASSFSGDDQPQHF. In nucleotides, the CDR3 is TGTGCCAGCAGTTTTAGCGGGGACGATCAGCCCCAGCATTTT.

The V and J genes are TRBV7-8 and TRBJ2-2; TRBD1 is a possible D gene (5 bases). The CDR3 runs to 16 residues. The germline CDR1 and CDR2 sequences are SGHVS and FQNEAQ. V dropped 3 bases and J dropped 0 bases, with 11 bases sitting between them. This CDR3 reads CASSLGHIANTGELFF. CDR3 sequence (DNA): TGTGCCAGCAGCTTGGGGCACATTGCGAACACCGGGGAGCTGTTTTTT.

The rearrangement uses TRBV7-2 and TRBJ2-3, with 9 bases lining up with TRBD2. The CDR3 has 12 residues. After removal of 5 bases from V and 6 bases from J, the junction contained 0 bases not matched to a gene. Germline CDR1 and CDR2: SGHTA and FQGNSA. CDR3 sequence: CASSGLADTQYF. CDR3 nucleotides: TGTGCCAGCAGCGGACTAGCGGATACGCAGTATTTT.

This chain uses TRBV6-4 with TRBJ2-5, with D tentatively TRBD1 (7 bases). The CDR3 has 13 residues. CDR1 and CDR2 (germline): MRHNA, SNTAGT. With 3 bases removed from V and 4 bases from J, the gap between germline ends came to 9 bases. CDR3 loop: CASSDQGGETQYF. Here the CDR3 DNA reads TGTGCCAGCAGTGATCAGGGGGGAGAGACCCAGTACTTC.